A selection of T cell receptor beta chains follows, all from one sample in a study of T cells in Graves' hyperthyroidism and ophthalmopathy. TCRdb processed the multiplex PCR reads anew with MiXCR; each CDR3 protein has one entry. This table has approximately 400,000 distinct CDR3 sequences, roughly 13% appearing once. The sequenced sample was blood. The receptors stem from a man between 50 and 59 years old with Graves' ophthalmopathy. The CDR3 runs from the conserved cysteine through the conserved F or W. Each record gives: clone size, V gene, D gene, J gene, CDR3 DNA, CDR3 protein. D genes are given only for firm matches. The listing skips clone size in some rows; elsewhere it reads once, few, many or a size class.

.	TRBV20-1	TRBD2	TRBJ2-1	TGCAGTGCTAGAGATCGTCGGGGACTAGCGGGAGGGCCTAATGAGCAGTTCTTC	CSARDRRGLAGGPNEQFF
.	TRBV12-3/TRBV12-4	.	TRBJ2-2	TGTGCCAGCAGCTGGCTCGGGGGTCCGACCGGGGAGCTGTTTTTT	CASSWLGGPTGELFF
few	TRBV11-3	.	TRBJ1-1	TGTGCCAGCAGCTACGAATACACTGAAGCTTTCTTT	CASSYEYTEAFF
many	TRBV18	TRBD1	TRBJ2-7	TGTGCCAGCTCACCGTCTTTTGAGGGGGCGCAGAAAGAGCAGTACTTC	CASSPSFEGAQKEQYF
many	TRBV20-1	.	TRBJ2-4	TGCAGTGCGCCTGACCCGCTAGCCAAAAACATTCAGTACTTC	CSAPDPLAKNIQYF
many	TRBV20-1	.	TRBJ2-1	TGCAGTGCTAGTGGAATAGCAGCGAACTCCTACAATGAGCAGTTCTTC	CSASGIAANSYNEQFF
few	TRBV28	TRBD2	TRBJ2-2	TGTGCCAGCAGTTTGTTGAGGGAGGGTACCGGGGAGCTGTTTTTT	CASSLLREGTGELFF
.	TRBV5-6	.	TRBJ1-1	TGTGCCAGCAGTTGGGGGGATGGTTTGGGGGCCACTGAAGCTTTCTTT	CASSWGDGLGATEAFF
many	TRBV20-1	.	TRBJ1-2	TGCAGTGCTAGAGATATCGCGGGGGCCGGCTATGGCTACACCTTC	CSARDIAGAGYGYTF
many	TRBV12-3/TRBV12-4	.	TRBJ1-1	TGTGCCAGCAGTCCAGGACAGCCGAACACTGAAGCTTTCTTT	CASSPGQPNTEAFF
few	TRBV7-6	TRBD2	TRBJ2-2	TGTGCCAGCAGCTCCTTGGGACTAACCAGCACCGGGGAGCTGTTTTTT	CASSSLGLTSTGELFF
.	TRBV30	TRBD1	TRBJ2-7	TGTGCCTATGACAGGGGACTTCTCTCCGAGCAGTACTTC	CAYDRGLLSEQYF
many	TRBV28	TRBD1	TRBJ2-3	TGTGCCAGCAGGTCGACAGGGGGCGGGGATACGCAGTATTTT	CASRSTGGGDTQYF
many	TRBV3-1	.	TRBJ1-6	TGTGCCAGCAGCCACGGACCAGAGGTCTCACCCCTCCACTTT	CASSHGPEVSPLHF
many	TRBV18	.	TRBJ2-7	TGTGCCAGCTCACCACCCGTAGGCAGAGACTACGAGCAGTACTTC	CASSPPVGRDYEQYF
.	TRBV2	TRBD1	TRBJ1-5	TGTGCCAGCACCCGGACAGGGGATCCTCAGCCCCAGCATTTT	CASTRTGDPQPQHF
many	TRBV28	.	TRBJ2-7	TGTGCCAGCAGACAGGCGGGTGGACGCAACCTCTACGAGCAGTACTTC	CASRQAGGRNLYEQYF
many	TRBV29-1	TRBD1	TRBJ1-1	TGCAGCGTTGAGCCCGACAGGGAAACTGAAGCTTTCTTT	CSVEPDRETEAFF
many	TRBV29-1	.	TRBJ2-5	TGCAGCGTTGGGGTCTGGACTTCTCAAGAGACCCAGTACTTC	CSVGVWTSQETQYF
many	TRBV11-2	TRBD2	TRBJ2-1	TGTGCCAGCAGCTTACCCCAAGGTAGCGGGGCAAGCTCCTACAATGAGCAGTTCTTC	CASSLPQGSGASSYNEQFF
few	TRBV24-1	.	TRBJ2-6	TGTGCCACCAGTGGTCGGCAGGAGGTCTCTGGGGCCAACGTCCTGACTTTC	CATSGRQEVSGANVLTF
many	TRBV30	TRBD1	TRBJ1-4	TGTGCCTGGGGACAGGGTTCCAATGGAAAACTGTTTTTT	CAWGQGSNGKLFF
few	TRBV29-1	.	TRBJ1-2	TGCAGCGTTGATGGCACAACCTATGGCTACACCTTC	CSVDGTTYGYTF